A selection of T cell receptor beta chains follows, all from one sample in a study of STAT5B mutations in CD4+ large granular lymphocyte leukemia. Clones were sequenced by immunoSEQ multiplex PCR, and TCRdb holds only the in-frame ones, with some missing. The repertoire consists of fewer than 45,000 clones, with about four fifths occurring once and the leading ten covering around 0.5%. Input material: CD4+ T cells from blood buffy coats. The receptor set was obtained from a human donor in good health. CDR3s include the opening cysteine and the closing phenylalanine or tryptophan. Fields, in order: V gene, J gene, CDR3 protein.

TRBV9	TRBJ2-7	CASSVEPAGTEQYF
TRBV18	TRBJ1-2	CASSPGAGVYGYTF
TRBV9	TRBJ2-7	CASSVGASGRVEQYF
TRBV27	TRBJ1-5	CASSFQGIPIQPQHF
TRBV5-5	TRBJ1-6	CASSLGPGGGADSPLHF
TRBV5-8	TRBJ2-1	CASSTGTATSYNEQFF
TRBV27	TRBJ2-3	CASSAGLAEYSTDTQYF
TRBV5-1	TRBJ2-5	CASTSVAGGLETQYF
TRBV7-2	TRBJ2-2	CASSFLSGGRTGELFF
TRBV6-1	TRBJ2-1	CASSEALTGGLADNEQFF
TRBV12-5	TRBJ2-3	CASGSDRYTQYF
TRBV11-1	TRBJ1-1	CASSMLSAEAFF
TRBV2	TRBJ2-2	CASRGGVRAGELFF
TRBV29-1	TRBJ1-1	CVGLRNTEAFF
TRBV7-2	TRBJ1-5	CASSTGLSNQPQHF
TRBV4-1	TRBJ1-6	CASSQDGRGLNSPLHF
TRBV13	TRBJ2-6	CASSSNSGANVLTF
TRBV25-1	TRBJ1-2	CASSPNGFGYTF
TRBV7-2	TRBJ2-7	CASSPTDSSYEQYF
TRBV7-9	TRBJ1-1	CASSLGVENTEAFF
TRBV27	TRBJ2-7	CASTAQSSYEQYF
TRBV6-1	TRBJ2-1	CASSEEGQEQFF
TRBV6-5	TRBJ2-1	CASSDPGSSQNEQFF
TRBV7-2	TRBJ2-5	CASSLGGVSGGARQETQYF